A selection of T cell receptor beta chains follows, all from one sample in a study of cytomegalovirus exposure and HLA in healthy donors. Generated by immunoSEQ multiplex PCR, the TCRdb table keeps only in-frame clones and is missing some. The sample totals around 97,000 clones; its top ten clones hold less than 4.5%. Sample: PBMCs. These receptors were collected from a man aged 35-49 years in good health and CMV-seronegative. CDR3s include the opening cysteine and the closing phenylalanine or tryptophan. The D gene is left open where the match is weak.

j_call,v_call,d_call,cdr3_aa,cdr3_nt
TRBJ2-2,TRBV25-1,TRBD1,CASSDYRGDTGELFF,TGTGCCAGCAGTGATTACAGGGGGGACACCGGGGAGCTGTTTTTT
TRBJ1-5,TRBV2,.,CASSDPFNQPQHF,TGTGCCAGCAGTGACCCATTCAATCAGCCCCAGCATTTT
TRBJ2-6,TRBV2,.,CASRSYNRVSGANVLTF,TGTGCCAGCAGATCATATAACAGGGTTTCTGGGGCCAACGTCCTGACTTTC
TRBJ1-1,TRBV28,.,CASSRRLGAMNTEAFF,TGTGCCAGCAGTCGAAGACTAGGAGCGATGAACACTGAAGCTTTCTTT
TRBJ2-5,TRBV7-9,TRBD2,CASSLKRGVYQETQYF,TGTGCCAGCAGCTTAAAGCGGGGGGTCTACCAAGAGACCCAGTACTTC
TRBJ2-5,TRBV14,TRBD1,CASSRTGGQETQYF,TGTGCCAGCAGCCGCACAGGGGGCCAAGAGACCCAGTACTTC
TRBJ2-7,TRBV5-1,TRBD1,CASSSLSGTASSYEQYF,TGCGCCAGCAGCAGTCTATCCGGGACAGCTAGCTCCTACGAGCAGTACTTC
TRBJ2-1,TRBV4-1,.,CASSQVFRGAYNEQFF,TGCGCCAGCAGCCAAGTTTTTAGGGGTGCCTACAATGAGCAGTTCTTC
TRBJ2-1,TRBV19,.,CASRQGHEQFF,TGTGCCAGTAGGCAGGGGCACGAGCAGTTCTTC
TRBJ1-4,TRBV11-2,TRBD1,CASSLTGQTNEKLFF,TGTGCCAGCAGCTTAACGGGACAGACTAATGAAAAACTGTTTTTT